This T cell receptor (beta chain) was found in a study of blood T cell repertoires in COVID-19. Study at large: Donors in the United States, Italy and Spain gave samples during acute or convalescent COVID-19. PBMCs, B-cell-depleted T cells, or T cells were the source of the cDNA or gDNA that made up the material.

Trimming took 0 bases from V and 2 from J, leaving 13 bases between them. Germline-derived CDR1 and CDR2 are SGHRS and YFSETQ. This CDR3 comprises 16 residues. Study processing details: Reference gene primer amplification in the assay estimated nucleated cell counts. Clones were sequenced by immunoSEQ multiplex PCR, and TCRdb holds only the in-frame ones, with some missing. That table gives V, J and clone size, and the DNA gave D and trimming. Found here are a few hundred thousand clones, 89% of them singletons; the top ten hold just under 0.95%. Specimen: peripheral blood. The receptor comes from a woman aged 35 to 49 who had recovered from COVID-19. The gene calls are TRBV5-1 and TRBJ2-3; possibly TRBD2 for D (5 bases). The CDR3 region is CASSLGSQRLTDTQYF. The CDR3, as DNA: TGCGCCAGCAGCTTGGGATCCCAGCGGCTCACAGATACGCAGTATTTT.